These T cell receptor beta chains were read from a single sample in a study of molecular identifiers for immune sequencing clone quantification. TCRdb redid the calling of the PCR reads with MiXCR, one entry per CDR3 protein. The table has about 98,000 distinct CDR3 sequences, about 35% seen once. The sample taken for sequencing was naive CD8+ T cells from blood, with Jurkat cell RNA spiked in. These TCRs come from a human donor in good health. Some libraries in this study had Jurkat cell RNA spiked in. Both conserved end residues are part of each CDR3. Fields, in order: CDR3 length, D gene, J gene, clone size, V gene, CDR3 protein, CDR3 DNA. The D gene is left open where the match is weak. Some rows have no size entry. The others give once, few or many, or a class for an expanded clone.

15 | . | TRBJ1-4 | . | TRBV6-6 | CASRQGRNTNEKLFF | TGTGCCAGCAGGCAGGGTCGAAATACTAATGAAAAACTGTTTTTT
13 | . | TRBJ2-7 | many | TRBV28 | CASSPTSYYEQYF | TGTGCCAGCAGCCCGACTTCCTACTACGAGCAGTACTTC
15 | . | TRBJ2-3 | many | TRBV28 | CASIPGTSSTDTQYF | TGTGCCAGCATACCGGGGACAAGTAGCACAGATACGCAGTATTTT
15 | TRBD1 | TRBJ2-7 | . | TRBV7-8 | CASSLVDRGSYEQYF | TGTGCCAGCAGCTTAGTGGACAGGGGTTCCTACGAGCAGTACTTC
17 | TRBD2 | TRBJ2-3 | . | TRBV4-2 | CASSQARREMVTDTQYF | TGTGCCAGCAGCCAAGCAAGGCGGGAGATGGTCACAGATACGCAGTATTTT
16 | TRBD2 | TRBJ2-7 | . | TRBV4-2 | CASSQDRSGSSYEQYF | TGTGCCAGCAGCCAAGATCGGAGCGGGAGCTCCTACGAGCAGTACTTC
14 | . | TRBJ1-5 | many | TRBV28 | CASSPGRVGQPQHF | TGTGCCAGCAGTCCCGGCAGGGTGGGGCAGCCCCAGCATTTT
14 | TRBD1 | TRBJ2-7 | . | TRBV11-2 | CASSWGQGVYEQYF | TGTGCCAGCAGCTGGGGACAGGGCGTCTACGAGCAGTACTTC
12 | . | TRBJ1-5 | few | TRBV27 | CASRGLDQPQHF | TGTGCCAGCAGGGGGTTGGATCAGCCCCAGCATTTT
14 | TRBD1 | TRBJ2-7 | few | TRBV20-1 | CSARVGDSSYEQYF | TGCAGTGCTAGAGTGGGGGACAGCTCCTACGAGCAGTACTTC
13 | . | TRBJ1-1 | many | TRBV27 | CASREHYGTEAFF | TGTGCCAGCAGAGAACATTACGGCACTGAAGCTTTCTTT
15 | TRBD2 | TRBJ2-1 | . | TRBV29-1 | CSVEGGLAGYNEQFF | TGCAGCGTTGAGGGGGGACTAGCGGGTTACAATGAGCAGTTCTTC
12 | . | TRBJ2-7 | few | TRBV28 | CASSLDSHEQYF | TGTGCCAGCAGTTTAGACAGTCACGAGCAGTACTTC
18 | . | TRBJ1-4 | . | TRBV4-3 | CASSQEFQGLDLGEKLFF | TGCGCCAGCAGCCAAGAGTTCCAGGGGTTAGACCTTGGAGAAAAACTGTTTTTT
16 | . | TRBJ2-1 | . | TRBV7-3 | CASSSPGSYPGDEQFF | TGTGCCAGCAGCTCCCCCGGGTCCTACCCTGGGGATGAGCAGTTCTTC
18 | TRBD2 | TRBJ2-2 | . | TRBV10-3 | CAISESGSGVVGTGELFF | TGTGCCATCAGTGAGTCCGGTAGCGGGGTCGTTGGAACCGGGGAGCTGTTTTTT
12 | . | TRBJ2-7 | few | TRBV4-2 | CASSQDRGEQYF | TGTGCCAGCAGCCAAGATAGGGGCGAGCAGTACTTC
15 | TRBD2 | TRBJ2-7 | few | TRBV6-5 | CASRSGTSVWYEQYF | TGTGCCAGCAGGTCCGGGACTAGCGTTTGGTACGAGCAGTACTTC
15 | . | TRBJ2-3 | many | TRBV9 | CASSVGAGITDTQYF | TGTGCCAGCAGCGTGGGGGCAGGGATCACAGATACGCAGTATTTT